Presented here are 5 T cell receptor beta chains from one specimen sequenced in a study of CD8 T cells in Susac syndrome. The RNA input was roughly 0.45 to 1 ug, and it was reverse transcribed with random hexamers. TCRdb passed the immunoSEQ multiplex PCR reads through MiXCR, listing each CDR3 protein once. The repertoire includes some 200,000 distinct CDR3 sequences, roughly 96% of them detected once, and approximately 0.093% sits in the top ten. The specimen was CD4+ T cells from PBMCs. All receptors come from a human donor with multiple sclerosis.

The genes are TRBV5-6 and TRBJ2-2; TRBD2 might be the D (6 bases). Germline CDR1 and CDR2: SGHDT and YYEEEE. The CDR3 sequence is 15 residues long. V gave up 5 bases and J gave up 1 base, with 12 bases separating them. CDR3 coding DNA: TGTGCCAGCAGGCGACCGGGGGTGAACACCGGGGAGCTGTTTTTT. Amino acids: CASRRPGVNTGELFF.

The genes are TRBV20-1 and TRBJ2-7; 9 bases are shared with TRBD2. The CDR3 totals 14 residues. Germline trimming cut 1 base from V and 5 bases from J; bases unmatched to any gene: 6. Germline assignment: CDR1 DFQATT and CDR2 SNEGSKA (reference sequence). The CDR3 DNA is TGCAGTGCTAGAGCTACCAGCGGGAGGAACGAGCAGTACTTC. Protein: CSARATSGRNEQYF.

This clonotype has a single count. V gene TRBV29-1 combines with J gene TRBJ2-1; no clear D gene. The CDR3 length is 13 residues. The V end was cut by 3 bases, the J end by 0 bases, with 6 bases between. Germline V gene data show CDR1 as SQVTM and CDR2 as ANQGSEA. CDR3 DNA: TGCAGCGTTGATAGGAACTCCTACAATGAGCAGTTCTTC. This gives the protein CSVDRNSYNEQFF.

The V and J genes are TRBV29-1 and TRBJ2-3; TRBD2 matches at 8 bases. The CDR3 contains 12 residues. Germline assignment: CDR1 SQVTM and CDR2 ANQGSEA. As DNA, the CDR3 is TGCAGTCAACTAGCGGGCACAGATACGCAGTATTTT. It codes for CSQLAGTDTQYF.

This chain connects TRBV2 to TRBJ2-1; D possibly uses TRBD1 or TRBD2 (5 bases each). V was clipped by 1 base and J by 10 bases, with 8 bases between them. The CDR3 has 12 residues. Germline V gene data show CDR1 as SNHLY and CDR2 as FYNNEI. The DNA of the CDR3 is TGTGCCAGCAGTGAAGTTCGGGGCGAGCAGTTCTTC. The encoded protein is CASSEVRGEQFF.